One sample yielded the 5 T cell receptor beta chains listed below, sequenced in a study of spatial heterogeneity in lung cancer. TCRdb ran MiXCR on the 5' RACE reads and lists one entry per CDR3 protein. The sample lists fewer than 15,000 distinct CDR3 sequences, 5.6% occurring once. Their recognized antigens are unknown. Time point specified: sample taken at primary tumor resection. Study-level results: Tumor mutation count correlated with how many alpha and beta TCRs expanded intratumorally.

Source: lung tumor tissue, taken at surgery. The receptors come from a female donor with early-stage non-small cell lung cancer.

There are many counts of this clonotype. Because this beta chain is a stray read in a library intended to capture alpha chains, its abundance should not be given much weight. The CDR3 spells CASSFPGTQTDTQYF. Written as DNA, the CDR3 is TGTGCCAGCAGCTTTCCCGGGACTCAAACAGATACGCAGTATTTT. The V call is TRBV11-1, the J call TRBJ2-3; D perhaps matches TRBD2 (6 bases). CDR1 and CDR2 (germline): SGHAT, FQDESV (reference sequence). V lost 3 bases and J lost 3, with 13 bases in between. This CDR3 spans 15 amino acids.

This clonotype is termed medium-sized. With the library built for alpha chains, this beta chain is off target and its frequency is not meaningful. CDR3 in amino acids: CASTQRGGDKTQYF. The CDR3 bases are TGTGCCAGCACGCAGCGGGGGGGCGACAAGACCCAGTACTTC. The V call is TRBV12-3 or TRBV12-4, the J call TRBJ2-5, with 10 bases aligning to TRBD2. The CDR3 totals 14 residues. Trimming removed 7 bases from V and 6 bases from J; junction bases left unmatched: 8.

This clonotype was observed many times. In a library made to pick up alpha chains, this beta chain is a stray read with a size that means little. This chain uses TRBV7-9 with TRBJ1-2; the D gene is possibly TRBD1 (5 bases). The CDR3 is 11 residues long. Germline loops: CDR1 SEHNR, CDR2 FQNEAQ (reference sequence). Trimming took 10 bases from V and 2 from J, leaving 8 bases between them. The CDR3 DNA is TGTGCCATCAGGGTGAACTATGGCTACACCTTC. Translation: CAIRVNYGYTF. Variable domain in full (rest from reference TRBV7-9 and TRBJ1-2): DTGVSQNPRHKITKRGQNVTFRCDPISEHNRLYWYRQTLGQGPEFLTYFQNEAQLEKSRLLSDRFSAERPKGSFSTLEIQRTEQGDSAMYLCAIRVNYGYTFGSGTRLTVV.

At least ten counts were recorded for this clonotype. With the library built for alpha chains, this beta chain is off target and its frequency is not meaningful. The CDR3 DNA reads TGTGCCAGCAGCCCCCAGGGGACTGAAGCTTTCTTT. This gives the protein CASSPQGTEAFF. V usage is TRBV9 and J usage is TRBJ1-1; a possible D gene is TRBD1 (6 bases). CDR3 length: 12 residues. V lost 4 bases and J lost 5, with 9 bases in between. In germline, CDR1 is SGDLS, CDR2 YYNGEE.

A word on this clonotype: The library was designed around alpha chains, so this beta chain is a stray read whose abundance carries little weight. The genes are TRBV4-1 and TRBJ2-1; D is possibly TRBD2 (5 bases). V was trimmed by 9 bases and J by 8 bases, leaving 14 bases between them. Germline lookup yields CDR1 MGHRA and CDR2 YSYEKL. CDR3 length: 12 residues. CDR3 in amino acids: CASRGPRDEQFF. The CDR3, as DNA: TGCGCCAGTCGGGGTCCTCGCGATGAGCAGTTCTTC.